This T cell receptor beta chain was recovered during a study of T cells in Graves' hyperthyroidism and ophthalmopathy (dated by TCRdb to between 2018 and 2020). General notes on the study: Peripheral blood was collected at initial diagnosis, before any treatment. To identify distinguishing TCR V-J signatures, a discovery cohort of about 100 patients was used, comprising approximately 40 with Graves' ophthalmopathy and around 60 with stable Graves' hyperthyroidism. Prospective prediction of ophthalmopathy was tested in an independent validation cohort of 18 to 20 hyperthyroidism patients and some 17 patients who later progressed to ophthalmopathy. The roughly 94 discovery patients were randomly divided into training and test sets at a 7:3 ratio. Thyroid tissue and blood T-cell repertoires from six or seven Graves' hyperthyroidism patients were also compared in the study. Following sampling, methimazole starting at 30 mg daily was given to hyperthyroidism patients, and high-dose intravenous methylprednisolone was given to ophthalmopathy patients. According to the paper, TCR Vbeta CDR3 sequencing was carried out on about 140 peripheral blood samples, which came from 40 to 45 ophthalmopathy, roughly 75 hyperthyroidism and about 17 progressor patients. Findings and caveats that apply to the study as a whole: A 13 V-J signature model separated ophthalmopathy from stable hyperthyroidism, with about 88% sensitivity and roughly 82% specificity in cross-validation and 80%/75% in testing. During validation, the model predicted progression to ophthalmopathy a median of about 5.9 months ahead of onset, with approximately 70% sensitivity and under 85% specificity. Blood samples also contained most of the expanded thyroid clonotypes (frequency above 0.001), which suggests that blood repertoires may reflect thyroid immune responses. No statistical method was used to fix the sample size in advance, and group allocation was not hidden from the investigators.

CDR1 and CDR2 are read off the germline V gene as SQVTM and ANQGSEA. From the cysteine through the phenylalanine, the CDR3 covers 12 amino acids. Of the read, only the CDR3 DNA is kept; its 36 bases are in frame from base 1. There are a few counts of this clonotype. The antigen it recognizes is unknown. Its ends do not fully match the called genes, so a read error is possible. The TCR beta CDR3 regions were amplified from RNA transcripts. The TCR CDR3 was subjected to a first round of RT-PCR using the HTBI primer set and the Qiagen OneStep RT-PCR kit. The libraries were constructed in a second round of multiplex PCR and then size-selected and purified. Sequencing of the libraries was done on an Illumina HiSeq2000 using paired-end 100 bp reads. In the authors' own workflow: SOAPnuke was used to process the raw data, removing reads that contained adapters or uncalled bases, had a mean Phred below 15, or lacked an exact match to the constant primer or identifier. COPE v1.2.5 was used to merge the high-quality paired reads, and each unique nucleotide sequence was defined as a clonotype. MiTCR v1.1 was used to align the clonotypes against IMGT TRBV, TRBD and TRBJ reference segments. Analysis was restricted to V-J combinations with a frequency above 0.0001, which covered just over 98% of repertoires. A TCS score was defined as the ratio of F50 (clonal expansion) to E x V (chaos), with BLOSUM62-based TCRdist applied between CDR3 peptides within each V-J. Welch's t-statistics and random forest reduced around 510 V-J features to roughly 13, which were used in a naive Bayes classifier (R e1071). In TCRdb, the public reads were trimmed at Q25 with fastp and aligned with MiXCR, with productive beta chains retained. When rows share a CDR3 protein, they turn into one entry using the most common DNA and genes. Here the V and J calls rest on TCRdb's processing, not on the authors' analysis. For this sample there are fewer than 500,000 distinct CDR3 sequences; around 15% appear just once. The top ten clones comprise around 20% of the sample.

Ophthalmopathy patients had moderately to severely active disease, Clinical Activity Score of at least 3, NOSPECS grade of at least 4, and duration under 3 months. Any patient with an uncontrolled infection, another autoimmune disease, pregnancy or lactation was excluded. Clinical symptoms, serum thyroxine and TRAb, thyroid ultrasound, and orbital computed tomography formed the basis for the diagnoses. PBMCs were isolated from 10 ml of fresh peripheral blood by Ficoll-Paque density gradient centrifugation. Total RNA was extracted with Trizol reagent, and quality was checked on an Agilent 2100 Bioanalyzer.

The receptor's source is a woman aged 25 to 39 with Graves' ophthalmopathy. Sequenced: blood. The rearrangement combines TRBV29-1 with TRBJ1-1; too little of a D gene remains to name it. The CDR3 region reads CSATTGNTEASF. The DNA reads as follows: TGCAGCGCTACAACTGGGAACACTGAAGCTTCCTTT.